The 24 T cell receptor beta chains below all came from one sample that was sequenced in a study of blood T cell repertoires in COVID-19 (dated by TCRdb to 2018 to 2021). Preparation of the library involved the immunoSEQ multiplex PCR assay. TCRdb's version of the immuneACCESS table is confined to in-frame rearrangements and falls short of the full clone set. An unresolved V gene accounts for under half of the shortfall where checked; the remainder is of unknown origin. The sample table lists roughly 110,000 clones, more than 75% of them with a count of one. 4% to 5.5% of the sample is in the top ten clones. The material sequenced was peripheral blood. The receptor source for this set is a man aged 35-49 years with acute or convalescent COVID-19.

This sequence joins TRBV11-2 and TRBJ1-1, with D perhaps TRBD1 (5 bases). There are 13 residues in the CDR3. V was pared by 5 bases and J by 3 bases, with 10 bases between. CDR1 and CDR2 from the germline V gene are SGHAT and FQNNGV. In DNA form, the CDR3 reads TGTGCCAGCAGCCCCAGGGAGGACACTGAAGCTTTCTTT. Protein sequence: CASSPREDTEAFF.

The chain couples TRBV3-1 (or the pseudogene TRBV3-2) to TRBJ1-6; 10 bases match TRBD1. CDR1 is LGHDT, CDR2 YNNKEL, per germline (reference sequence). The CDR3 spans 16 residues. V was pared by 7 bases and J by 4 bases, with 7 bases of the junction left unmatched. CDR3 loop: CASTEGTGDYNSPLHF. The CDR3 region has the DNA TGTGCCAGCACCGAAGGGACAGGGGATTATAATTCACCCCTCCACTTT.

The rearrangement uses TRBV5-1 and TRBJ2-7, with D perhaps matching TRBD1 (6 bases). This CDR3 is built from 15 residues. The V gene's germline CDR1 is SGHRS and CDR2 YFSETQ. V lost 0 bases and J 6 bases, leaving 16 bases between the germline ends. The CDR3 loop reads CASSLVGTPSSEQYF. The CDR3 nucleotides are TGCGCCAGCAGCTTGGTAGGGACACCATCCAGCGAGCAGTACTTC.

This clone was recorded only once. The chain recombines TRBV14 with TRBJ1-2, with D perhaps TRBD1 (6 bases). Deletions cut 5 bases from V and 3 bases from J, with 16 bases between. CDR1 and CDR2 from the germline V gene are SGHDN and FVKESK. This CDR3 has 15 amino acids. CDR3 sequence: CASSIQGRRDYGYTF. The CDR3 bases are TGTGCCAGCAGCATACAGGGCAGGCGGGACTATGGCTACACCTTC.

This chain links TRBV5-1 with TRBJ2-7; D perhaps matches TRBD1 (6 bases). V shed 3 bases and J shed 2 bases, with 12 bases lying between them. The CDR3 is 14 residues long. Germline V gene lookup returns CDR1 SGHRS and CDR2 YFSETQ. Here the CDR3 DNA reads TGCGCCAGCAGCTCACAGGGTGAGACCTACGAGCAGTACTTC. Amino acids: CASSSQGETYEQYF.

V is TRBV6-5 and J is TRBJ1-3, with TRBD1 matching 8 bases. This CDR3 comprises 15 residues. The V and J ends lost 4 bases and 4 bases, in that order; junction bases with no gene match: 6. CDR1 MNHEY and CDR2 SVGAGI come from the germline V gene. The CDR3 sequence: CASSSGQGLGNTIYF. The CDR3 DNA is TGTGCCAGCAGTTCCGGACAGGGCCTGGGAAACACCATATATTTT.

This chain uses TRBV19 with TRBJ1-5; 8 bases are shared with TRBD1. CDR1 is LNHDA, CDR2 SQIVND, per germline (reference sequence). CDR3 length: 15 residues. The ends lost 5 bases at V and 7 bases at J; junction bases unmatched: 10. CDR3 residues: CASSPLGQGGQPQHF. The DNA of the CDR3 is TGTGCCAGTAGTCCCCTTGGACAGGGAGGGCAGCCCCAGCATTTT.

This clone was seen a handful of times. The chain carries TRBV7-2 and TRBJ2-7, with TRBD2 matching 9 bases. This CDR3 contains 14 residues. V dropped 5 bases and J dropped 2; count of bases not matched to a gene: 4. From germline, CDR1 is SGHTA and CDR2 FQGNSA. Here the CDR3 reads CASSRGGDAYEQYF. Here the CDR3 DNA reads TGTGCCAGCAGCCGCGGGGGGGACGCCTACGAGCAGTACTTC. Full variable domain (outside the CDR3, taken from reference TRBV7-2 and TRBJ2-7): GAGVSQSPSNKVTEKGKDVELRCDPISGHTALYWYRQSLGQGLEFLIYFQGNSAPDKSGLPSDRFSAERTGGSVSTLTIQRTQQEDSAVYLCASSRGGDAYEQYFGPGTRLTVT.

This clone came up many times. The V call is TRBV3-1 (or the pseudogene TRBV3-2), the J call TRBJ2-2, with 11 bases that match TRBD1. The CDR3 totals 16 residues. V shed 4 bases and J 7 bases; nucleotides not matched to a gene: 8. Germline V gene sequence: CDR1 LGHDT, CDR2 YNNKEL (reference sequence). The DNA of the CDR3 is TGTGCCAGCAGCCTTGGACAGGGGGCGAATGACGGGGAGCTGTTTTTT. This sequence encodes CASSLGQGANDGELFF.

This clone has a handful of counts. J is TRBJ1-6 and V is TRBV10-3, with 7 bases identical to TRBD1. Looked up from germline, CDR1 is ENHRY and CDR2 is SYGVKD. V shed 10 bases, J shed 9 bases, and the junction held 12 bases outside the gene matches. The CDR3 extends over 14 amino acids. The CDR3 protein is CATTSDRDRSPLHF. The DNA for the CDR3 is TGTGCCACCACCTCTGACAGGGATCGTTCACCCCTCCACTTT.

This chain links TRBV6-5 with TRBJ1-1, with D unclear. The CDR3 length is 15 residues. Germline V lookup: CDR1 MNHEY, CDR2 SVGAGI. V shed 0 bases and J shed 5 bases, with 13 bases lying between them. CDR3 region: CASSYSWQAGTEAFF. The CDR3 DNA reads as TGTGCCAGCAGTTACTCTTGGCAGGCTGGGACTGAAGCTTTCTTT.

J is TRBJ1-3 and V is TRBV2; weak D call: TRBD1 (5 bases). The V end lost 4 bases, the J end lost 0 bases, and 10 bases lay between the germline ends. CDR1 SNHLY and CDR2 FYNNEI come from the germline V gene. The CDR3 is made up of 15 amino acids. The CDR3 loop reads CASSVSGNSGNTIYF. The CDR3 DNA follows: TGTGCCAGCAGTGTATCAGGGAACTCTGGAAACACCATATATTTT.

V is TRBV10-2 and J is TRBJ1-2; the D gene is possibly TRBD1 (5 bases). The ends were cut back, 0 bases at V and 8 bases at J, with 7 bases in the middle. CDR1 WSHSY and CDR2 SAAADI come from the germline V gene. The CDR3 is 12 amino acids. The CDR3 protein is CASSESRGGYTF. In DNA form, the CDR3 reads TGCGCCAGCAGTGAGTCAAGGGGAGGCTACACCTTC.

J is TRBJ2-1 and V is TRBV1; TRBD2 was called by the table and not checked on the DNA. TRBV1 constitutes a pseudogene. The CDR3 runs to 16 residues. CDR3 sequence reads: CTSSRSGTSSYNEQFF. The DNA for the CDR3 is TGCACCAGCAGCCGGAGCGGGACGAGCTCCTACAATGAGCAGTTCTTC.

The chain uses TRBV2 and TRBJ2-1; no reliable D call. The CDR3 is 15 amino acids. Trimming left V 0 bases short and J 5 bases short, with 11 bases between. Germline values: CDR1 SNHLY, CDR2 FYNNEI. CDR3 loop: CASSEARAANNEQFF. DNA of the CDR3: TGTGCCAGCAGTGAAGCGCGAGCTGCCAACAATGAGCAGTTCTTC.

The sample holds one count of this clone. CDR3 nucleotides: TGTGCCAGCAGCCTCGGCGGTTCTGAAGCTTTCTTT. Translating gives CASSLGGSEAFF. This chain links TRBV3-1 (or the pseudogene TRBV3-2) with TRBJ1-1; unclear D gene. Germline V gives CDR1 LGHDT, CDR2 YNNKEL (reference sequence). V was pared by 4 bases and J by 6 bases, with 9 bases between. CDR3 length: 12 amino acids.

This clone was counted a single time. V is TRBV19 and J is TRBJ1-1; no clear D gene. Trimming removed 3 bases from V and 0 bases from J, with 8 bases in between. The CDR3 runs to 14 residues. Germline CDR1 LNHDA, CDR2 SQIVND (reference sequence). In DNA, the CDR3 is TGTGCCAGTAGTATTCGCGGTATGAACACTGAAGCTTTCTTT. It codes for CASSIRGMNTEAFF.

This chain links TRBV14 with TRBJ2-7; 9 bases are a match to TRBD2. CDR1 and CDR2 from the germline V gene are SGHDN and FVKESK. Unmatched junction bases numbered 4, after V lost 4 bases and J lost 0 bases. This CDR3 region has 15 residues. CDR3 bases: TGTGCCAGCAGCCCCGAGACTAGCGGCTCCTACGAGCAGTACTTC. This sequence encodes CASSPETSGSYEQYF.

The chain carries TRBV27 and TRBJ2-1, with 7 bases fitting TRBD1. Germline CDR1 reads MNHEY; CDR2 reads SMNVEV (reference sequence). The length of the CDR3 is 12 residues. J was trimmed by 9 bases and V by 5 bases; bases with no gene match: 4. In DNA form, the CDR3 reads TGTGCCAGCAGTCTGACAGGGTTTGAGCAGTTCTTC. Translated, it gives CASSLTGFEQFF.

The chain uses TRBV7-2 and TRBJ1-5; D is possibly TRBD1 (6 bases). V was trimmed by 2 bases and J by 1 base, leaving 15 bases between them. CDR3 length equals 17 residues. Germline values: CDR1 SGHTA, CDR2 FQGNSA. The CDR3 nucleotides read TGTGCCAGCAGCTTATTAGGGGGGGGCGTAAGCAATCAGCCCCAGCATTTT. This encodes CASSLLGGGVSNQPQHF. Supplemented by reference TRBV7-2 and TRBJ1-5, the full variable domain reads GAGVSQSPSNKVTEKGKDVELRCDPISGHTALYWYRQSLGQGLEFLIYFQGNSAPDKSGLPSDRFSAERTGGSVSTLTIQRTQQEDSAVYLCASSLLGGGVSNQPQHFGDGTRLSIL.

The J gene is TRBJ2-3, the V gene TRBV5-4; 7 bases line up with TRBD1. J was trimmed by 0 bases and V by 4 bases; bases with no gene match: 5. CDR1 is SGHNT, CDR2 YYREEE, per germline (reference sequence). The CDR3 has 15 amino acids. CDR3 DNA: TGTGCCAGCAGCAAGGGACAGCCGAGCACAGATACGCAGTATTTT. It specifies CASSKGQPSTDTQYF.

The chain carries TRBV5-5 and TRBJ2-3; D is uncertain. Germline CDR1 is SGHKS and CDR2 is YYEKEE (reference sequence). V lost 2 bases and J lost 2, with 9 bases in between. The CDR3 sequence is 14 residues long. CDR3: CASSFWRYTDTQYF. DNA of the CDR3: TGTGCCAGCAGCTTCTGGAGATACACAGATACGCAGTATTTT.

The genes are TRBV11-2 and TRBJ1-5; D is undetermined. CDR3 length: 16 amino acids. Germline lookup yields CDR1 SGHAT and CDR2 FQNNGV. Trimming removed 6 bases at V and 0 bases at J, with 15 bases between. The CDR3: CASSITGRHSNQPQHF. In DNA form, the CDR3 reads TGTGCCAGCAGTATAACCGGGAGACATAGCAATCAGCCCCAGCATTTT.

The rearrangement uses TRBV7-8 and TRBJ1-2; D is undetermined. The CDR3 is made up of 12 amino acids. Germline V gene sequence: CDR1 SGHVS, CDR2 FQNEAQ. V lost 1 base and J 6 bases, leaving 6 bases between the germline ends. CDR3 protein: CASSLGLNGYTF. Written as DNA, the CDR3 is TGTGCCAGCAGCTTAGGGCTGAATGGCTACACCTTC.